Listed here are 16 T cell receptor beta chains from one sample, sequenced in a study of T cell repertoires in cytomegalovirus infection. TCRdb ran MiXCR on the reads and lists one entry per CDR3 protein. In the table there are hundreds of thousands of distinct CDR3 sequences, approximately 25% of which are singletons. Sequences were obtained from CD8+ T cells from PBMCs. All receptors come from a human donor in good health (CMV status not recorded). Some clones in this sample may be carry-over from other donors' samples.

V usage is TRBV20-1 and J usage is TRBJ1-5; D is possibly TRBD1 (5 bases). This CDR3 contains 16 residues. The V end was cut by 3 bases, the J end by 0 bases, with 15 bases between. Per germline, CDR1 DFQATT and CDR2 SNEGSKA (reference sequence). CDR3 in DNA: TGCAGTGCTAGCCTGGGATACAGGTTTAGCAATCAGCCCCAGCATTTT. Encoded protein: CSASLGYRFSNQPQHF.

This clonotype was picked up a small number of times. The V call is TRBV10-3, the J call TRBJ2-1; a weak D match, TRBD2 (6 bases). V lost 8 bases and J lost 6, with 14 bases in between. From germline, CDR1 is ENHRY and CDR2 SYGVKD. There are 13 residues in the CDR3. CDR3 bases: TGTGCCATCGGAGGGGCGGGTATCAATGAGCAGTTCTTC. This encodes CAIGGAGINEQFF.

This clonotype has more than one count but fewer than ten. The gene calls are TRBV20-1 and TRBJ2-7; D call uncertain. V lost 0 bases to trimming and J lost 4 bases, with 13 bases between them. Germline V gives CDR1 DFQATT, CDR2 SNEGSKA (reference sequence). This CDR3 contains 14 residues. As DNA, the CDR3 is TGCAGTGCTAGAGATGGGATTACAGAATACGAGCAGTACTTC. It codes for CSARDGITEYEQYF.

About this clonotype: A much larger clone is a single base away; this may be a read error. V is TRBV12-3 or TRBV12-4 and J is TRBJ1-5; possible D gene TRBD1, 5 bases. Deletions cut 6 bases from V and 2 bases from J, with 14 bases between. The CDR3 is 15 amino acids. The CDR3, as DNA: TGTGCCAGCAGCCCCCTCTGGGGGGGCAATCAGCCCCAGCATTTT. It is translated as CASSPLWGGNQPQHF.

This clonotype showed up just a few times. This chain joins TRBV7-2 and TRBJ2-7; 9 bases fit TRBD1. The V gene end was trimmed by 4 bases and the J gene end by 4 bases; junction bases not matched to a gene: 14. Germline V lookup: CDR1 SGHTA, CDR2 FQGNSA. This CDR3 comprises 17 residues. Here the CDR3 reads CASSWLGAGTGRYEQYF. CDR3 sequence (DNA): TGTGCCAGCAGCTGGTTAGGGGCGGGGACAGGGCGGTACGAGCAGTACTTC.

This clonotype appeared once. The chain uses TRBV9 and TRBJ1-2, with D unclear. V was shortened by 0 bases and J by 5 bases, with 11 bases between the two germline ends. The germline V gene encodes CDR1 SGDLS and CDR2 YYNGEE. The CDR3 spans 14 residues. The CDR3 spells CASSVAGPKYGYTF. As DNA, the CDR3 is TGTGCCAGCAGCGTAGCCGGACCGAAGTATGGCTACACCTTC.

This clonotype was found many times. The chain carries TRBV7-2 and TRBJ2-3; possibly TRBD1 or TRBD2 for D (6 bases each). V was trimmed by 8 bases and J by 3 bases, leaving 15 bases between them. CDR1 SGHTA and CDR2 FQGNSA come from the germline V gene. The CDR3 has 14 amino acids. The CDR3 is CASARGPGTDTQYF. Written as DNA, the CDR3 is TGTGCCAGCGCTCGGGGGCCGGGGACAGATACGCAGTATTTT.

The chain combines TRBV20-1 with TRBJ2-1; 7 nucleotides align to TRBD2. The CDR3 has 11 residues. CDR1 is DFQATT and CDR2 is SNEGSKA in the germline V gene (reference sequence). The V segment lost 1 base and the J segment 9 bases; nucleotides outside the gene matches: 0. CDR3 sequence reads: CSARGTSEQFF. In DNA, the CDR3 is TGCAGTGCTAGAGGGACTAGTGAGCAGTTCTTC.

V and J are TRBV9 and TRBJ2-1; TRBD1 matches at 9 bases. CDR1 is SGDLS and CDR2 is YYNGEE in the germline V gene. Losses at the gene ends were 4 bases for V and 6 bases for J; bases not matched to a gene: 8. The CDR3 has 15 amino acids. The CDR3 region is CASSLRTGDGNEQFF. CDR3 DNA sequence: TGTGCCAGCAGCCTTCGGACAGGGGATGGCAATGAGCAGTTCTTC.

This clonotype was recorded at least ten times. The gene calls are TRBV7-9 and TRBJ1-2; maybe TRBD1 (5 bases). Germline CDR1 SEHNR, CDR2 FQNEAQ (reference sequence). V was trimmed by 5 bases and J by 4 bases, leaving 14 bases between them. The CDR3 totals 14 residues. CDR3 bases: TGTGCCAGCAGCGGAAGAAACAGGCTCTATGGCTACACCTTC. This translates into CASSGRNRLYGYTF.

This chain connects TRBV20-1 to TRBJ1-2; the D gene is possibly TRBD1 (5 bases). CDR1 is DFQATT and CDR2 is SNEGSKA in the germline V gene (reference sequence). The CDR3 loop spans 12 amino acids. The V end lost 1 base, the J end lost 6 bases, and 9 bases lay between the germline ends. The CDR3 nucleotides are TGCAGTGCTAGAGGGGGGGTCGATGGCTACACCTTC. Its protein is CSARGGVDGYTF.

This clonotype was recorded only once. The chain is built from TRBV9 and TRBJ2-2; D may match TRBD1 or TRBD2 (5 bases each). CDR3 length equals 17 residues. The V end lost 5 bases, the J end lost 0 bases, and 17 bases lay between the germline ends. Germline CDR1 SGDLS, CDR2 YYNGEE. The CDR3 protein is CASSEGRHAANTGELFF. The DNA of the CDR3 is TGTGCCAGCAGTGAGGGACGGCACGCCGCGAACACCGGGGAGCTGTTTTTT.

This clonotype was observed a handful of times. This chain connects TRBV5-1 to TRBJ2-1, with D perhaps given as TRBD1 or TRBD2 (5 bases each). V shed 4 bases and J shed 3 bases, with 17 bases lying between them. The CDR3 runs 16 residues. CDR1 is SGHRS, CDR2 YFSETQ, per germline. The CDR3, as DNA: TGCGCCAGCAGCCATGGCTTTGGGGGTCGCTACAATGAGCAGTTCTTC. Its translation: CASSHGFGGRYNEQFF.

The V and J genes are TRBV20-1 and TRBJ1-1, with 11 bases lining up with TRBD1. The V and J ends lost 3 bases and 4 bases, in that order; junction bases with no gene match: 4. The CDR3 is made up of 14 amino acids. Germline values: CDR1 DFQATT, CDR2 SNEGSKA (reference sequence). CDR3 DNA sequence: TGCAGTGCTAGGCGGACAGGGGGCGGCACTGAAGCTTTCTTT. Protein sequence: CSARRTGGGTEAFF.

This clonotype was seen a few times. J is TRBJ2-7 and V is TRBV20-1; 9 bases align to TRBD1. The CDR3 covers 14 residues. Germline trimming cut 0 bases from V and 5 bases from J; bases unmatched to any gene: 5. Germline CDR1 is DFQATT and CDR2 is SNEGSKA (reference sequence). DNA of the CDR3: TGCAGTGCTAGAGAGATAACAGGGGGCCACGAGCAGTACTTC. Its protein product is CSAREITGGHEQYF.

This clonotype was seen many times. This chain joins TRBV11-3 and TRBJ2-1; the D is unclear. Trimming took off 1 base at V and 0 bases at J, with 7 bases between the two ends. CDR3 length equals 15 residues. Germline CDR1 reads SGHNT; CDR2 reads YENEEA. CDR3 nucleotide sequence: TGTGCCAGCAGCTTAGTTCCGAGCTCCTACAATGAGCAGTTCTTC. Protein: CASSLVPSSYNEQFF.